The 27 T cell receptor beta chains below all came from one sample that was sequenced in a study of cytomegalovirus exposure and HLA in healthy donors. The PCR was carried out with 60 Vbeta primers and 13 Jbeta primers. Method: immunoSEQ multiplex PCR; TCRdb's copy keeps in-frame clones and lacks some. Seen here are about 170,000 clones, roughly 80% observed once, and the top ten hold under 3%. The sequenced sample was PBMCs. Source of these receptors: a male donor in good health and CMV-seronegative.

The chain combines TRBV7-9 with TRBJ2-5, with D uncertain. The V end was cut by 8 bases, the J end by 0 bases, with 13 bases between. Germline V gene sequence: CDR1 SEHNR, CDR2 FQNEAQ (reference sequence). This CDR3 region has 14 residues. For the CDR3, the DNA is TGTGCCAGCGTCCTCGCAGCGTACCAAGAGACCCAGTACTTC. It yields the protein CASVLAAYQETQYF.

This clone was detected only once. The rearrangement uses TRBV6-5 and TRBJ1-5, with a weak D call TRBD1 (5 bases). The CDR3 runs 14 residues. V was clipped by 5 bases and J by 5 bases, with 13 bases between them. Germline CDR1 and CDR2: MNHEY and SVGAGI. CDR3 coding DNA: TGTGCCAGCAGTCAGCAGCGGGGCGATCAGCCCCAGCATTTT. This translates into CASSQQRGDQPQHF.

This clone came up a few times. The chain combines TRBV10-3 with TRBJ1-2; 9 bases align to TRBD1. Germline-derived CDR1 and CDR2 are ENHRY and SYGVKD. CDR3 length: 13 residues. V lost 6 bases to trimming and J lost 6 bases; unmatched junction nucleotides: 5. The CDR3 nucleotides are TGTGCCATCAGACCACAGGGGGCGAATGGCTACACCTTC. Amino acid sequence: CAIRPQGANGYTF.

The chain recombines TRBV7-8 with TRBJ2-1; 11 bases are shared with TRBD2. The trim removed 6 bases at V and 5 bases at J, leaving 3 bases unmatched. The CDR3 spans 14 residues. Germline CDR1 reads SGHVS; CDR2 reads FQNEAQ. CDR3 in DNA: TGTGCCAGCAGACTAGCGGGGGAAAACAATGAGCAGTTCTTC. Its translation: CASRLAGENNEQFF.

This rearrangement joins TRBV5-1 to TRBJ2-5; TRBD2 agrees at 8 bases. The J segment lost 1 base and the V segment lost 7 bases, leaving 12 bases of the junction unmatched. CDR3 length equals 16 residues. The germline V gene has CDR1 SGHRS and CDR2 YFSETQ. CDR3 DNA sequence: TGCGCCAGCGCCGCTACGGCGGGGGGCACCCAAGAGACCCAGTACTTC. It translates to CASAATAGGTQETQYF.

This clone was seen only a few times. The chain carries TRBV5-1 and TRBJ1-2; D not certain. Germline loops: CDR1 SGHRS, CDR2 YFSETQ. This CDR3 contains 13 residues. Deletions cut 0 bases from V and 4 bases from J, with 7 bases between. The CDR3 DNA reads as TGCGCCAGCAGCTTGGGGGAGGCCTATGGCTACACCTTC. It codes for CASSLGEAYGYTF.

The chain carries TRBV4-3 and TRBJ1-6, with D unclear. There are 22 residues in the CDR3. Germline V gene lookup returns CDR1 LGHNA and CDR2 YSLEER. Trimming left V 0 bases short and J 3 bases short, with 27 bases between. The CDR3 nucleotides are TGCGCCAGCAGCCAAGATTATCTTTCCGGGGTGGTCGGAGACCTCTATAATTCACCCCTCCACTTT. Translating it yields CASSQDYLSGVVGDLYNSPLHF.

In its sample, this clone was seen once. V is TRBV6-5 and J is TRBJ2-7, with 9 bases aligning to TRBD1. The CDR3 length is 15 residues. V lost 7 bases, J lost 2 bases, and 9 bases stayed unmatched. CDR1 and CDR2 from the germline V gene are MNHEY and SVGAGI. The CDR3, as DNA: TGTGCCAGCAAACTCGACAGGGGGGGCCCCTACGAGCAGTACTTC. Amino acid sequence: CASKLDRGGPYEQYF.

This clone was seen more than once but under ten times. Additional DNA sequences in this sample encode the identical CDR3. The chain has TRBV6-1 and TRBJ2-3, with 7 positions matching TRBD2. This CDR3 has 14 amino acids. The V and J ends lost 3 bases and 0 bases, in that order; junction bases with no gene match: 0. Germline V gene lookup returns CDR1 MNHNS and CDR2 SASEGT. The CDR3 bases are TGTGCCAGCAGTGAGCGGGGGAGCACAGATACGCAGTATTTT. Protein product: CASSERGSTDTQYF.

CDR3 loop: CASIGQGARYGYTF. For the CDR3, the DNA is TGTGCCAGCATTGGACAGGGGGCTCGCTATGGCTACACCTTC. The V gene is TRBV6-5, the J gene TRBJ1-2; 11 nucleotides align to TRBD1. The junction had 5 bases not matched to a gene; V was cut back by 7 bases and J by 4 bases. The CDR3 is 14 amino acids. Germline loops: CDR1 MNHEY, CDR2 SVGAGI.

This clone was detected a few times. CDR3 sequence reads: CASSRRGNEQFF. CDR3 sequence (DNA): TGTGCCAGCAGTCGGAGAGGGAATGAGCAGTTCTTC. V gene TRBV5-8 combines with J gene TRBJ2-1; D might be TRBD2 (5 bases). This CDR3 is 12 amino acids long. V was clipped by 5 bases and J by 7 bases, with 10 bases between them. Germline values: CDR1 SGHTS, CDR2 YDEGEE. The whole variable domain, remainder taken from reference TRBV5-8 and TRBJ2-1, is EAGVTQSPTHLIKTRGQQATLRCSPISGHTSVYWYQQALGLGLQFLLWYDEGEERNRGNFPPRFSGRQFPNYSSELNVNALELEDSALYLCASSRRGNEQFFGPGTRLTVL.

The chain uses TRBV13 and TRBJ1-5; TRBD1 matches at 8 bases. V lost 11 bases and J lost 1; bases outside the gene matches: 10. This CDR3 comprises 15 residues. Per the germline V gene, CDR1 is PRHDT and CDR2 is FYEKMQ (reference sequence). The CDR3 loop reads CAERQGSSSNQPQHF. The CDR3 nucleotides are TGTGCCGAACGACAGGGGTCCTCAAGCAATCAGCCCCAGCATTTT.

The rearrangement uses TRBV11-3 and TRBJ2-1; the match to TRBD2 covers 10 bases. This CDR3 comprises 15 residues. Per the germline V gene, CDR1 is SGHNT and CDR2 is YENEEA. V was clipped by 2 bases and J by 9 bases; unmatched bases: 7. The CDR3 coding sequence is TGTGCCAGCAGCTTATTAGCGGGGGGACACAGTGAGCAGTTCTTC. It yields the protein CASSLLAGGHSEQFF. Combining the CDR3 with reference TRBV11-3 and TRBJ2-1 gives the whole variable domain EAGVVQSPRYKIIEKKQPVAFWCNPISGHNTLYWYLQNLGQGPELLIRYENEEAVDDSQLPKDRFSAERLKGVDSTLKIQPAELGDSAVYLCASSLLAGGHSEQFFGPGTRLTVL.

This clone was seen more than once but under ten times. The V call is TRBV6-5, the J call TRBJ1-6; D unclear. This CDR3 has 16 residues. Germline V lookup: CDR1 MNHEY, CDR2 SVGAGI. Trimming pared 0 bases from V and 4 bases from J, leaving 10 bases between. The CDR3 coding sequence is TGTGCCAGCAGTTACTCGAGTGTGTCTTATAATTCACCCCTCCACTTT. Protein: CASSYSSVSYNSPLHF.

The J gene is TRBJ1-5, the V gene TRBV5-1; a possible D gene is TRBD1 (5 bases). V dropped 0 bases and J dropped 6 bases, with 13 bases sitting between them. Per the germline V gene, CDR1 is SGHRS and CDR2 is YFSETQ. The CDR3 contains 15 residues. For the CDR3, the DNA is TGCGCCAGCAGCTTGGGGCAGGGATCGGGTCAGCCCCAGCATTTT. This codes for CASSLGQGSGQPQHF.

The chain links TRBV4-1 to TRBJ1-2, with D perhaps TRBD1 (5 bases). The germline V gene encodes CDR1 MGHRA and CDR2 YSYEKL. V lost 1 base, J lost 0 bases, and 12 bases lay in between. The CDR3 has 16 amino acids. As DNA, the CDR3 is TGCGCCAGCAGCCAAGGCGACAGTCTCGCTAACTATGGCTACACCTTC. It yields the protein CASSQGDSLANYGYTF.

The chain is built from TRBV5-1 and TRBJ1-4, with D possibly matching TRBD1 (5 bases). V was pared by 4 bases and J by 8 bases, with 18 bases between. Germline loops: CDR1 SGHRS, CDR2 YFSETQ. This CDR3 is 15 amino acids long. The CDR3 loop reads CASSLSGRAGEKLFF. Written as DNA, the CDR3 is TGCGCCAGCAGCCTCTCGGGCAGGGCTGGGGAAAAACTGTTTTTT.

The V and J genes are TRBV7-9 and TRBJ2-5; weak D call: TRBD2 (5 bases). The V and J ends lost 5 bases and 5 bases respectively, with 12 bases between them. This CDR3 has 13 amino acids. The V gene's germline CDR1 is SEHNR and CDR2 FQNEAQ (reference sequence). The DNA for the CDR3 is TGTGCCAGCAGCACGTCGGGAAAGGAGACCCAGTACTTC. Its protein is CASSTSGKETQYF.

The V and J genes are TRBV5-4 and TRBJ1-2; 10 nucleotides match TRBD1. With 0 bases clipped from V and 12 bases from J, the junction kept 8 bases outside the gene matches. Germline values: CDR1 SGHNT, CDR2 YYREEE (reference sequence). This CDR3 contains 14 residues. The CDR3 loop reads CASSLVGTGVGDTF. The CDR3 DNA sequence: TGTGCCAGCAGCTTGGTAGGGACAGGGGTGGGAGACACCTTC. Full variable domain (outside the CDR3, taken from reference TRBV5-4 and TRBJ1-2): ETGVTQSPTHLIKTRGQQVTLRCSSQSGHNTVSWYQQALGQGPQFIFQYYREEENGRGNFPPRFSGLQFPNYSSELNVNALELDDSALYLCASSLVGTGVGDTFGSGTRLTVV.

V is TRBV5-1 and J is TRBJ1-1, with 8 bases lining up with TRBD1. With V trimmed by 0 bases and J by 6 bases, 7 bases remained unmatched. The CDR3 has 15 residues. The germline V gene has CDR1 SGHRS and CDR2 YFSETQ. CDR3 loop: CASSLGSRGQSEAFF. CDR3 sequence (DNA): TGCGCCAGCAGCTTGGGATCCAGGGGGCAATCTGAAGCTTTCTTT.

This chain connects TRBV27 to TRBJ1-4; perhaps TRBD1 as D (5 bases). Germline V CDR1 and CDR2: MNHEY, SMNVEV (reference sequence). V dropped 5 bases and J dropped 0 bases, with 7 bases sitting between them. The length of the CDR3 is 14 residues. The CDR3 bases are TGTGCCAGCAGTGGAGGGGCAACTAATGAAAAACTGTTTTTT. Its translation: CASSGGATNEKLFF.

This clone was seen once. The chain employs TRBV18 and TRBJ2-1; no clear D. The germline CDR1 and CDR2 sequences are KGHSH and LQKENI. The ends were cut back, 5 bases at V and 13 bases at J, with 15 bases in the middle. The CDR3 runs to 12 residues. The CDR3: CASSSETVNQFF. As DNA, the CDR3 is TGTGCCAGCTCATCCGAGACTGTTAATCAGTTCTTC.

The chain is built from TRBV11-2 and TRBJ1-1; a possible D gene is TRBD1 (6 bases). V lost 7 bases to trimming and J lost 0 bases, with 15 bases between them. The CDR3 has 15 residues. Germline CDR1 and CDR2: SGHAT and FQNNGV. The CDR3 here is CASTPWAGVNTEAFF. The DNA of the CDR3 is TGTGCCAGCACTCCTTGGGCAGGGGTGAACACTGAAGCTTTCTTT.

This rearrangement joins TRBV29-1 to TRBJ2-3; D ambiguous. CDR1 is SQVTM, CDR2 ANQGSEA, per germline. Trimming shortened V by 3 bases and J by 2 bases, and 9 bases separated the two germline ends. The CDR3 loop spans 13 amino acids. The CDR3, as DNA: TGCAGCGTTGACGCCACAGACACAGATACGCAGTATTTT. Translating gives CSVDATDTDTQYF.

V and J are TRBV9 and TRBJ2-7; a weak D match, TRBD2 (6 bases). The CDR3 length is 12 residues. V lost 4 bases and J 7 bases, leaving 12 bases between the germline ends. Germline V gene sequence: CDR1 SGDLS, CDR2 YYNGEE. The CDR3 sequence is CASSRDFVEQYF. As DNA, the CDR3 is TGTGCCAGCAGCCGGGACTTCGTAGAGCAGTACTTC.

The rearrangement uses TRBV11-2 and TRBJ1-4, with 7 bases identical to TRBD1. V lost 3 bases and J lost 2; bases outside the gene matches: 12. The length of the CDR3 is 18 residues. Germline V CDR1 and CDR2: SGHAT, FQNNGV. The CDR3 is CASSFNPGTEVTNEKLFF. The CDR3 bases are TGTGCCAGCAGCTTTAACCCCGGGACAGAGGTCACTAATGAAAAACTGTTTTTT. Full variable domain (outside the CDR3, taken from reference TRBV11-2 and TRBJ1-4): EAGVAQSPRYKIIEKRQSVAFWCNPISGHATLYWYQQILGQGPKLLIQFQNNGVVDDSQLPKDRFSAERLKGVDSTLKIQPAKLEDSAVYLCASSFNPGTEVTNEKLFFGSGTQLSVL.

This rearrangement joins TRBV19 to TRBJ1-5, with TRBD1 matching over 7 bases. Germline assignment: CDR1 LNHDA and CDR2 SQIVND (reference sequence). The CDR3 totals 16 residues. V was pared by 3 bases and J by 3 bases, with 8 bases of the junction left unmatched. CDR3 sequence (DNA): TGTGCCAGTAGTATGGGGGCACAGGGGTACAATCAGCCCCAGCATTTT. The encoded protein is CASSMGAQGYNQPQHF.